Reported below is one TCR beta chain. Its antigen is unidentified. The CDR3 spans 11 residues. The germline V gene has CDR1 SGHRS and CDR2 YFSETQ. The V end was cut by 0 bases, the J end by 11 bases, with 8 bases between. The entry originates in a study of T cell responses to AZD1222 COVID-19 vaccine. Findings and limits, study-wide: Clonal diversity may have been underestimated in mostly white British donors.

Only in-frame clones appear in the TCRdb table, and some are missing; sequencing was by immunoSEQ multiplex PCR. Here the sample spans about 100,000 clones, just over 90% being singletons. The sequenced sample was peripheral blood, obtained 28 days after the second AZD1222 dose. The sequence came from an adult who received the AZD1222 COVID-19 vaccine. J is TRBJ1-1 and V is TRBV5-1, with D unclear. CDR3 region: CASSLGFNAFF. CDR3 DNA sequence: TGCGCCAGCAGCTTGGGATTTAATGCTTTCTTT.